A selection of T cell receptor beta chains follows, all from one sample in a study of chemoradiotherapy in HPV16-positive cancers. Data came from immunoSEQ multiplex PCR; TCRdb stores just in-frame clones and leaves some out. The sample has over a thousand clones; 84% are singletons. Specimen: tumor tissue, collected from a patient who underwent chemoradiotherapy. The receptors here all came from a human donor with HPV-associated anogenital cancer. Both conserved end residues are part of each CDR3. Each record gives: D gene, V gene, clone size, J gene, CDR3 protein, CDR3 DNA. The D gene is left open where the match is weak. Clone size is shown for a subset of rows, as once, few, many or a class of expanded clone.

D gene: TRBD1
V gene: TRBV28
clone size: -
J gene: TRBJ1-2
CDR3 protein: CASSLGWTGGFGYTF
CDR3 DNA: TGTGCCAGCAGTTTGGGTTGGACAGGGGGCTTTGGCTACACCTTC

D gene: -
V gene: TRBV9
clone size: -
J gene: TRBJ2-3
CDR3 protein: CASSVDSVSRGGPDTQYF
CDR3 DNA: TGTGCCAGCAGCGTAGATAGCGTTTCGAGGGGCGGGCCAGATACGCAGTATTTT

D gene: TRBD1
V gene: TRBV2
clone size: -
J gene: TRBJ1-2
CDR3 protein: CASGTGAYGYTF
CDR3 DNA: TGTGCCAGCGGCACAGGGGCCTATGGCTACACCTTC

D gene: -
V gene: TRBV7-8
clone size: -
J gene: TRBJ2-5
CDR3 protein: CASTPGGLETQYF
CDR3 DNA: TGTGCCAGCACCCCTGGGGGGTTAGAGACCCAGTACTTC

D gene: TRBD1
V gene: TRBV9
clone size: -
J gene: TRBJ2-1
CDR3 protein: CASSVGGQGSYNEQFF
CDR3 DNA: TGTGCCAGCAGCGTAGGAGGACAGGGGTCCTACAATGAGCAGTTCTTC

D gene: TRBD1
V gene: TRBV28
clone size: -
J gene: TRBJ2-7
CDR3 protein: CASSLKGTGIEGQYF
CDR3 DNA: TGTGCCAGCAGTTTAAAGGGGACAGGGATTGAGGGGCAGTACTTC

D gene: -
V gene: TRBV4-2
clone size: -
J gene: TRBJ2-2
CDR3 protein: CASSQVDIVRGELFF
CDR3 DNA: TGTGCCAGCAGCCAAGTAGACATAGTGAGGGGGGAGCTGTTTTTT

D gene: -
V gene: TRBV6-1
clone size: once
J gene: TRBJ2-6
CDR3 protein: CASSEFEGSSGANVLTF
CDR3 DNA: TGTGCCAGCAGTGAATTTGAGGGGAGCTCTGGGGCCAACGTCCTGACTTTC

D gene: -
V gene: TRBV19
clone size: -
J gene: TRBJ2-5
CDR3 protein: CASSSSLAGETQYF
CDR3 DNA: TGTGCCAGTAGTAGCTCCCTCGCAGGAGAGACCCAGTACTTC

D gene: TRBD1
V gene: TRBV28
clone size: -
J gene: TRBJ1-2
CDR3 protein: CASSTLSGGGYGYGYTF
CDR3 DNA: TGTGCCAGCAGTACTTTATCAGGGGGTGGGTACGGCTATGGCTACACCTTC

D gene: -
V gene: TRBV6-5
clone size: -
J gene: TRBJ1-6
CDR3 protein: CASSYQRGDSPLHF
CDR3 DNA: TGTGCCAGCAGTTACCAGAGGGGGGATTCACCCCTCCACTTT

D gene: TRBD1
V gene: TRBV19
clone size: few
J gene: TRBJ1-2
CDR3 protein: CASSISASTGGDGYTF
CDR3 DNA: TGTGCCAGTAGTATATCGGCCAGCACAGGGGGCGATGGCTACACCTTC

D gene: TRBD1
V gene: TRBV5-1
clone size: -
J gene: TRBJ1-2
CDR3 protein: CASAWDREDGGYTF
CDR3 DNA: TGCGCCAGCGCCTGGGACAGGGAAGATGGTGGCTACACCTTC

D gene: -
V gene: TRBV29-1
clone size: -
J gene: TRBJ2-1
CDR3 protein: CSAEAWQNNEQFF
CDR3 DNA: TGCAGCGCCGAAGCATGGCAAAACAATGAGCAGTTCTTC

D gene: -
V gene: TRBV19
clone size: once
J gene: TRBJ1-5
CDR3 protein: CASSDTPYSNQPQHF
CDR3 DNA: TGTGCCAGTAGTGATACGCCTTATAGCAATCAGCCCCAGCATTTT

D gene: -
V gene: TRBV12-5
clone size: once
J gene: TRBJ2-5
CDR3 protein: CASGLSEGTGTQYF
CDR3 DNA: TGTGCTAGTGGTTTGTCCGAGGGGACTGGAACCCAGTACTTC

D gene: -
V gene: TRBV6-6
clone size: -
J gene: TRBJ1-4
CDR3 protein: CASSYSSQTGEKLFF
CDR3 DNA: TGTGCCAGCAGTTACTCCTCCCAAACAGGGGAAAAACTGTTTTTT

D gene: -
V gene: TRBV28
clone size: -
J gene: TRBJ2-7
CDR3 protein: CASRWDRRGYEQYF
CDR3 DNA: TGTGCCAGCAGGTGGGACCGCCGGGGCTACGAGCAGTACTTC

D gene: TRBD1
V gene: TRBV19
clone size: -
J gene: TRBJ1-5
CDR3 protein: CASRPNRGRNQPQHF
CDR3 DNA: TGTGCCAGCCGACCCAACAGGGGGCGCAATCAGCCCCAGCATTTT

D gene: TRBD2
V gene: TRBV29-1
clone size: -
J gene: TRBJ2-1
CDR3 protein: CSVGGGKWYQFF
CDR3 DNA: TGCAGCGTTGGGGGGGGGAAGTGGTATCAGTTCTTC

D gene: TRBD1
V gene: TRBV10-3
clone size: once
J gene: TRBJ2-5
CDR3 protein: CAISDPPQGEETQYF
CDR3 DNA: TGTGCCATCAGTGACCCCCCACAGGGGGAAGAGACCCAGTACTTC

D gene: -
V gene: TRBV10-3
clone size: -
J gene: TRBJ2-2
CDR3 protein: CAISVEATGELFF
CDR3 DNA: TGTGCCATCAGTGTGGAGGCTACCGGGGAGCTGTTTTTT

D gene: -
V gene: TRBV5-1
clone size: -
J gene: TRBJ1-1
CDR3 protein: CASSLAPGGVTEAFF
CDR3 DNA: TGCGCCAGCAGCTTGGCACCAGGAGGCGTCACTGAAGCTTTCTTT

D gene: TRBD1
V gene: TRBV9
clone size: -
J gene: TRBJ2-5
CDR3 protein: CASSAGTDQETQYF
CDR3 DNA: TGTGCCAGCAGCGCAGGGACAGACCAAGAGACCCAGTACTTC

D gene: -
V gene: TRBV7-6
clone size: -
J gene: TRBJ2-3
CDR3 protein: CASSLVRGDTQYF
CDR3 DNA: TGTGCCAGCAGCTTAGTTCGGGGGGATACGCAGTATTTT

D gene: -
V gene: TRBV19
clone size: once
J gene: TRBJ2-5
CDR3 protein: CASSSTVGTQYF
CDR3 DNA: TGTGCCAGTAGTTCCACCGTCGGGACCCAGTACTTC

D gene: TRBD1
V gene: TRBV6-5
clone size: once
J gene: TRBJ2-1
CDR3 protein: CASRVGTGRRDEQFF
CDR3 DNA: TGTGCCAGCAGGGTAGGGACAGGCCGAAGGGATGAGCAGTTCTTC

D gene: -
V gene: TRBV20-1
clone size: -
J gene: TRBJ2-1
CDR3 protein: CSARLYNEQFF
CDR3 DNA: TGCAGTGCTAGACTATACAATGAGCAGTTCTTC

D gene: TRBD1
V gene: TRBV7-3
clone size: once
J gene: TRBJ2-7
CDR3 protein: CASSLSSTLTGLGEQYF
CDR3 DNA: TGTGCCAGCAGCTTAAGCTCCACCTTGACAGGGTTGGGGGAGCAGTACTTC

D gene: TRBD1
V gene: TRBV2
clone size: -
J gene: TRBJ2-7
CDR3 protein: CASSDQGVLYEQYF
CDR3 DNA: TGTGCCAGCAGTGACCAGGGGGTACTCTACGAGCAGTACTTC

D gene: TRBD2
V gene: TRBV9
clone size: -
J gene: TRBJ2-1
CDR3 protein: CASSVDGGGASYNEQFF
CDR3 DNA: TGTGCCAGCAGCGTAGATGGCGGGGGGGCCTCGTACAATGAGCAGTTCTTC

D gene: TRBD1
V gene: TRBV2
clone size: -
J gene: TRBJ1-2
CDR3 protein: CASRRTGYGYTF
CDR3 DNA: TGTGCCAGCAGAAGGACAGGGTATGGCTACACCTTC

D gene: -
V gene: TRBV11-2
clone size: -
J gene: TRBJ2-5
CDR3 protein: CASSFELGETQYF
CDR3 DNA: TGTGCCAGCAGCTTCGAATTGGGGGAGACCCAGTACTTC

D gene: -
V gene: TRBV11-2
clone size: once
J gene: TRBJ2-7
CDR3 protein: CASRFWGRGYEQYF
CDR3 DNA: TGTGCCAGCAGATTTTGGGGACGGGGTTACGAGCAGTACTTC

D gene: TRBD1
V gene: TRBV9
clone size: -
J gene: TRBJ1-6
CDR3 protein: CASSPGQANSPLHF
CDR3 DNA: TGTGCCAGCAGCCCGGGACAGGCTAATTCACCCCTCCACTTT

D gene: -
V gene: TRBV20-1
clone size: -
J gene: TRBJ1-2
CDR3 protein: CSARVPGPSVF
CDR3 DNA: TGCAGTGCTAGAGTACCGGGCCCTTCCGTCTTC

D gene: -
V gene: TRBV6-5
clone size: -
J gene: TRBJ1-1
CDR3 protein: CASSYGKNTEAFF
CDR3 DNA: TGTGCCAGCAGTTACGGCAAGAACACTGAAGCTTTCTTT

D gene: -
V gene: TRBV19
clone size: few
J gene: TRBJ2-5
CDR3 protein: CASKPGVGTQYF
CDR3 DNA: TGTGCCAGTAAACCCGGGGTTGGGACCCAGTACTTC

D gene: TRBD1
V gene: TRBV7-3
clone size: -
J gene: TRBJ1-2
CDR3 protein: CASSPGTGATYGYTF
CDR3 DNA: TGTGCCAGCAGCCCTGGGACAGGCGCTACCTATGGCTACACCTTC

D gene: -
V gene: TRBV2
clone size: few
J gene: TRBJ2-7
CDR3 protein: CASRLGAYEQYF
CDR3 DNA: TGTGCCAGCAGGTTAGGGGCCTACGAGCAGTACTTC

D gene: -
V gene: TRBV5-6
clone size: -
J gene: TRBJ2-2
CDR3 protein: CASSLWDGELFF
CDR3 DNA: TGTGCCAGCAGCTTGTGGGACGGGGAGCTGTTTTTT

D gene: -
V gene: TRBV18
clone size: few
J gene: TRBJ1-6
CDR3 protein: CASSGDQGFSPLHF
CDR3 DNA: TGTGCCAGCTCGGGCGACCAGGGGTTTTCACCCCTCCACTTT

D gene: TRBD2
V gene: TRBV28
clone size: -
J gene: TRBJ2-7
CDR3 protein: CASSLLAGVSYEQYF
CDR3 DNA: TGTGCCAGCAGTTTACTGGCGGGGGTCTCCTACGAGCAGTACTTC

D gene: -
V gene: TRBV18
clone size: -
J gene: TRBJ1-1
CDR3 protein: CASSPGEVRTEAFF
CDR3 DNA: TGTGCCAGCTCACCGGGAGAGGTCCGGACTGAAGCTTTCTTT

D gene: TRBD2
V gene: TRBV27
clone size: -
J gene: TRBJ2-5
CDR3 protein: CASSQGTSGVLETQYF
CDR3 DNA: TGTGCCAGCAGTCAAGGGACTAGCGGGGTACTTGAGACCCAGTACTTC

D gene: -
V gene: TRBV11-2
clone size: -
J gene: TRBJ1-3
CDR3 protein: CASSFSDGNTIYF
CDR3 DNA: TGTGCCAGCAGCTTTTCCGATGGAAACACCATATATTTT

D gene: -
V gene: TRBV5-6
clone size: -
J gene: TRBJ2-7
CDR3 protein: CASSLGQNYEQYF
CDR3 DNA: TGTGCCAGCAGCTTGGGACAGAACTACGAGCAGTACTTC

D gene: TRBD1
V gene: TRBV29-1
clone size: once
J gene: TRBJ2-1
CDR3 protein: CSVEGQLGTGAYNEQFF
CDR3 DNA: TGCAGCGTTGAGGGGCAGCTAGGGACAGGGGCTTACAATGAGCAGTTCTTC

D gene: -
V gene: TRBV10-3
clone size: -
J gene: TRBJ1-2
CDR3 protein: CAISEQGSLGGYTF
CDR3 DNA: TGTGCCATCAGTGAGCAGGGGAGTTTGGGTGGCTACACCTTC

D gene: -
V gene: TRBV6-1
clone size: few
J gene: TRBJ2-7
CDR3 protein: CASSEVPYEQYF
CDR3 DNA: TGTGCCAGCAGTGAAGTTCCCTACGAGCAGTACTTC

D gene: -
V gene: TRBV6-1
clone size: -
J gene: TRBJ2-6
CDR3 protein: CASSETGSSGANVLTF
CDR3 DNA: TGTGCCAGCAGTGAGACAGGTAGCTCTGGGGCCAACGTCCTGACTTTC

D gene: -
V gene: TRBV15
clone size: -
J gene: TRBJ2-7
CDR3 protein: CATSNPIGGGKGEQYF
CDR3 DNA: TGTGCCACCAGCAATCCGATCGGAGGGGGCAAAGGGGAGCAGTACTTC

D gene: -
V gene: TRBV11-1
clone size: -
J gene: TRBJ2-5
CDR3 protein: CASSPSGAGGVETQYF
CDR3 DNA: TGTGCCAGCAGCCCCAGCGGGGCAGGGGGCGTCGAGACCCAGTACTTC

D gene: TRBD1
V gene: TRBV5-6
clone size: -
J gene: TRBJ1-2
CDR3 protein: CASSEGTAYPGGNYGYTF
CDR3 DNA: TGTGCCAGCAGCGAGGGGACAGCCTACCCGGGGGGCAACTATGGCTACACCTTC

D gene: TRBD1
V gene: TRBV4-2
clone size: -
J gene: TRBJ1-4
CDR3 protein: CASSQDQGENEKLFF
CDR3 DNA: TGTGCCAGCAGCCAAGATCAGGGGGAGAATGAAAAACTGTTTTTT